The rows below give T cell receptor beta chains drawn from one sample of a study of T cell responses to AZD1222 COVID-19 vaccine. Method: immunoSEQ multiplex PCR; TCRdb's copy keeps in-frame clones and lacks some. The table includes approximately 160,000 clones, roughly nine tenths detected once. Sequencing used peripheral blood, obtained on day 0 of AZD1222 vaccination. These receptors originate from an adult in good health. Both conserved end residues are part of each CDR3. D genes are given only for firm matches. Clone size appears in some rows only: once, few, many, or a class for an expanded clone.

>TRBV19|TRBD1|-|TRBJ1-3
CASSEQGANTIYF
TGTGCCAGTAGTGAACAGGGGGCAAACACCATATATTTT
>TRBV28|-|-|TRBJ1-1
CASTPSIQVEAFF
TGTGCCAGCACCCCATCGATTCAGGTTGAAGCTTTCTTT
>TRBV19|-|few|TRBJ2-3
CASSTGLADTQYF
TGTGCCAGTAGTACCGGACTGGCAGATACGCAGTATTTT
>TRBV5-1|-|-|TRBJ1-5
CASSLERDQPQHF
TGCGCCAGCAGCTTGGAGAGGGATCAGCCCCAGCATTTT
>TRBV2|TRBD2|-|TRBJ2-1
CASRARLLAGGHNEQFF
TGTGCCAGCAGGGCCAGACTACTAGCGGGGGGGCACAATGAGCAGTTCTTC
>TRBV20-1|-|-|TRBJ2-4
CSADWLNIQYF
TGCAGTGCTGACTGGTTGAACATTCAGTACTTC
>TRBV28|TRBD1|-|TRBJ1-1
CASSLGTVMNTEAFF
TGTGCCAGCAGTTTGGGGACAGTCATGAACACTGAAGCTTTCTTT
>TRBV5-1|-|few|TRBJ2-3
CASSPLRKGTLLGDTQYF
TGCGCCAGCAGCCCCCTAAGAAAGGGGACACTTCTCGGAGATACGCAGTATTTT
>TRBV27|-|-|TRBJ2-3
CASSAPGLISDTQYF
TGTGCCAGCAGTGCCCCAGGGTTGATTTCAGATACGCAGTATTTT
>TRBV7-9|-|-|TRBJ1-2
CASSPQTGDTF
TGTGCCAGCAGCCCCCAGACGGGAGACACCTTC
>TRBV10-3|TRBD2|-|TRBJ2-1
CATRQTSGEYNEQFF
TGTGCCACGAGACAGACTAGCGGGGAATACAATGAGCAGTTCTTC
>TRBV5-3|-|few|TRBJ1-6
CARSLVAAGGMTYNSPLHF
TGTGCCAGAAGCTTGGTGGCGGCGGGCGGCATGACCTATAATTCACCCCTCCACTTT
>TRBV18|-|-|TRBJ1-1
CASSPRVGDTEAFF
TGTGCCAGCTCACCTCGGGTGGGAGACACTGAAGCTTTCTTT
>TRBV21-1|-|few|TRBJ2-7
CASSGTGMFEQYF
TGTGCCAGCAGCGGGACAGGGATGTTCGAGCAGTACTTC
>TRBV11-2|-|-|TRBJ1-1
CASSLDTGGKDTEAFF
TGTGCCAGCAGCTTAGATACAGGAGGGAAGGACACTGAAGCTTTCTTT
>TRBV4-1|-|-|TRBJ2-4
CASSQEGGENNIQYF
TGCGCCAGCAGCCAAGAGGGAGGTGAGAACAACATTCAGTACTTC
>TRBV7-2|-|-|TRBJ1-1
CASSFRGNTEAFF
TGTGCCAGCAGCTTTAGGGGGAACACTGAAGCTTTCTTT
>TRBV19|-|-|TRBJ1-2
CASSIERGLNYGYTF
TGTGCCAGTAGTATAGAGCGCGGCTTAAACTATGGCTACACCTTC
>TRBV2|TRBD1|few|TRBJ1-5
CASGSGQGANQPQHF
TGTGCCAGTGGATCCGGACAGGGGGCTAATCAGCCCCAGCATTTT
>TRBV5-1|TRBD1|-|TRBJ1-5
CASSLAPGQGVSSNQPQHF
TGCGCCAGCAGCTTGGCCCCGGGACAGGGGGTATCTAGCAATCAGCCCCAGCATTTT
>TRBV7-9|TRBD1|-|TRBJ1-2
CASSSQGADGYTF
TGTGCCAGCAGCAGCCAGGGGGCCGATGGCTACACCTTC
>TRBV27|TRBD1|-|TRBJ2-2
CASSLTGVSGELFF
TGTGCCAGCAGTTTGACAGGGGTCTCCGGGGAGCTGTTTTTT
>TRBV12-3/TRBV12-4|-|-|TRBJ1-1
CASAGNLNTEAFF
TGTGCCAGTGCGGGAAACTTGAACACTGAAGCTTTCTTT
>TRBV6-2/TRBV6-3|-|-|TRBJ2-7
CASSYSEKQYF
TGTGCCAGCAGTTACTCGGAGAAGCAGTACTTC
>TRBV7-9|-|-|TRBJ1-1
CASSLQSDEAFF
TGTGCCAGCAGCTTACAAAGTGATGAAGCTTTCTTT
>TRBV18|-|-|TRBJ1-5
CASSPGTVNSNQPQHF
TGTGCCAGCTCCCCCGGGACGGTTAATAGCAATCAGCCCCAGCATTTT
>TRBV14|-|-|TRBJ2-1
CASSQARTGEQFF
TGTGCCAGCAGCCAAGCGCGCACGGGTGAGCAGTTCTTC
>TRBV5-1|-|-|TRBJ1-4
CASSFRVGNEKLFF
TGCGCCAGCAGCTTCAGGGTCGGTAATGAAAAACTGTTTTTT
>TRBV5-3|-|-|TRBJ1-6
CARSVDGPPSPLHF
TGTGCCAGAAGTGTTGATGGGCCCCCTTCACCCCTCCACTTT
>TRBV7-3|-|-|TRBJ2-7
CASSLTGGAEQYF
TGTGCCAGCAGCTTAACGGGCGGGGCGGAGCAGTACTTC
>TRBV28|TRBD1|-|TRBJ2-7
CASRTLGTGAYEQYF
TGTGCCAGCAGGACCTTGGGTACAGGGGCCTACGAGCAGTACTTC
>TRBV5-4|-|-|TRBJ2-5
CASSPIAAQETQYF
TGTGCCAGCAGCCCCATAGCGGCCCAAGAGACCCAGTACTTC
>TRBV12-3/TRBV12-4|-|-|TRBJ1-2
CASSLGQNYGYTF
TGTGCCAGCAGTTTAGGACAGAACTATGGCTACACCTTC
>TRBV19|-|-|TRBJ1-1
CASLGTEKNTEAFF
TGTGCCAGCCTCGGGACGGAGAAGAACACTGAAGCTTTCTTT
>TRBV4-1|-|once|TRBJ2-1
CASSNGNEQFF
TGCGCCAGCAGCAACGGCAATGAGCAGTTCTTC
>TRBV10-3|-|-|TRBJ1-1
CAISNGQDTEAFF
TGTGCCATCAGTAACGGTCAGGACACTGAAGCTTTCTTT
>TRBV28|-|once|TRBJ1-2
CASSSPPGGYTF
TGTGCCAGCAGTTCCCCTCCCGGAGGCTACACCTTC
>TRBV5-5|-|-|TRBJ1-1
CASSLASQRNTEAFF
TGTGCCAGCAGCTTGGCCTCACAGAGGAACACTGAAGCTTTCTTT
>TRBV19|-|-|TRBJ1-1
CASSMGQYTEAFF
TGTGCCAGTAGTATGGGCCAGTACACTGAAGCTTTCTTT
>TRBV3-1/TRBV3-2|-|-|TRBJ2-3
CASSPGVTSTDTQYF
TGTGCCAGCAGCCCGGGGGTTACTAGCACAGATACGCAGTATTTT
>TRBV5-4|-|-|TRBJ1-4
CASSLQQDEKLFF
TGTGCCAGCAGCTTGCAGCAAGATGAAAAACTGTTTTTT
>TRBV27|-|-|TRBJ1-1
CASSLREALMNTEAFF
TGTGCCAGCAGTTTAAGGGAGGCCTTAATGAACACTGAAGCTTTCTTT
>TRBV19|-|-|TRBJ2-2
CASRGQSGGELFF
TGTGCCAGTAGGGGACAAAGCGGCGGGGAGCTGTTTTTT
>TRBV2|TRBD1|-|TRBJ1-5
CASRGQISNQPQHF
TGTGCCAGCAGGGGACAGATTAGCAATCAGCCCCAGCATTTT
>TRBV11-3|-|-|TRBJ1-5
CASSLDVGPQHF
TGTGCCAGCAGCTTAGACGTCGGGCCCCAGCATTTT
>TRBV5-5|-|-|TRBJ1-5
CASSFLVNQPQHF
TGTGCCAGCAGCTTCTTGGTGAATCAGCCCCAGCATTTT
>TRBV11-3|-|-|TRBJ2-2
CASSSRFANTGELFF
TGTGCCAGCAGCTCACGATTCGCGAACACCGGGGAGCTGTTTTTT
>TRBV6-5|-|-|TRBJ1-2
CASSYATGNYGYTF
TGTGCCAGCAGTTACGCCACAGGGAACTATGGCTACACCTTC
>TRBV18|TRBD1|few|TRBJ2-7
CASSSTRDRSYEQYF
TGTGCCAGCTCATCAACCCGGGACAGGTCCTACGAGCAGTACTTC
>TRBV5-6|-|-|TRBJ1-2
CASSPVGGYGYTF
TGTGCCAGCAGCCCGGTGGGAGGCTATGGCTACACCTTC
>TRBV6-5|-|-|TRBJ1-2
CASTDRDYYGYTF
TGTGCCAGCACCGACCGGGACTACTATGGCTACACCTTC
>TRBV18|-|-|TRBJ1-2
CASSPSWIRTNYGYTF
TGTGCCAGCTCACCAAGTTGGATAAGAACTAACTATGGCTACACCTTC
>TRBV29-1|-|-|TRBJ1-1
CSVDGGLEAFF
TGCAGCGTTGACGGGGGACTTGAAGCTTTCTTT
>TRBV24-1|-|-|TRBJ2-1
CATKPRGSYNEQFF
TGTGCCACCAAGCCTCGCGGCTCCTACAATGAGCAGTTCTTC
>TRBV18|TRBD1|-|TRBJ1-5
CASSLHGYRGKGSNQPQHF
TGTGCCAGCTCCCTACACGGGTACAGGGGGAAGGGGAGCAATCAGCCCCAGCATTTT
>TRBV24-1|TRBD1|few|TRBJ1-4
CATSDLGQGPTNEKLFF
TGTGCCACCAGTGACCTGGGACAGGGACCAACTAATGAAAAACTGTTTTTT
>TRBV24-1|TRBD1|-|TRBJ1-2
CATSDRTGNGYTF
TGTGCCACCAGTGACCGGACAGGGAACGGCTACACCTTC